Sequencing of this T cell receptor beta chain was carried out in a study of response to subunit inactivated influenza vaccine. Findings and limits, study-wide: The study's authors posited that every seasonal influenza vaccination enlists few new T cells.

One entry per CDR3 protein results from TCRdb running MiXCR on the RT-PCR reads. The sample has 150,000 or so distinct CDR3 sequences, roughly 11% seen once. The CDR3 has 13 residues. Trimming removed 2 bases from V and 7 bases from J, with 11 bases in between. CDR1 LGHNA and CDR2 YNFKEQ come from the germline V gene. This clonotype was recorded many times. The antigen remains undetermined. The chain is built from TRBV4-2 and TRBJ1-2; a weak D match, TRBD1 (5 bases). The starting material was non-naive T cells sorted from PBMCs, obtained 45 days after vaccination. The sequence was collected from a man aged 50 to 60 who received an inactivated influenza vaccine. DNA for the CDR3: TGTGCCAGCAGCCAACCCAGGGAGGGTGGCTACACCTTC. It translates to CASSQPREGGYTF.